The 13 T cell receptor beta chains below were found in one sample sequenced in a study of cytomegalovirus exposure and HLA in healthy donors. The PCR ran on 60 Vbeta and 13 Jbeta primers. Produced via immunoSEQ multiplex PCR; TCRdb's table is partial and in-frame only. The table has more than 95,000 clones, roughly 80% seen once. Sequencing was carried out using PBMCs. These receptors all come from a woman in her forties in good health and CMV-seronegative.

In its sample, this clone was seen a few times. The chain carries TRBV7-9 and TRBJ2-1; tentatively, D is TRBD2 (6 bases). This CDR3 has 16 residues. V lost 4 bases, J lost 9 bases, and 22 bases lay in between. Per the germline V gene, CDR1 is SEHNR and CDR2 is FQNEAQ (reference sequence). CDR3 sequence reads: CASSWGLGLTGGEQFF. Here the CDR3 DNA reads TGTGCCAGCAGCTGGGGTTTAGGACTAACCGGGGGTGAGCAGTTCTTC. The variable domain in full, completed from reference TRBV7-9 and TRBJ2-1, reads DTGVSQNPRHKITKRGQNVTFRCDPISEHNRLYWYRQTLGQGPEFLTYFQNEAQLEKSRLLSDRFSAERPKGSFSTLEIQRTEQGDSAMYLCASSWGLGLTGGEQFFGPGTRLTVL.

The chain recombines TRBV29-1 with TRBJ2-5; possible D gene TRBD1, 5 bases. Germline V gene data show CDR1 as SQVTM and CDR2 as ANQGSEA. There are 11 residues in the CDR3. Trimming cost V 7 bases and J 2 bases, with 8 bases left between them. The CDR3 DNA sequence: TGCAGCGGGGGCCTACAAGAGACCCAGTACTTC. It encodes CSGGLQETQYF.

J is TRBJ1-4 and V is TRBV6-6; 7 positions agree with TRBD1. The CDR3 consists of 15 residues. The germline gives CDR1 MNHNY, CDR2 SVGAGI (reference sequence). V was clipped by 7 bases and J by 8 bases; unmatched bases: 13. The CDR3 region is CASTDTGQAEEKLFF. Written as DNA, the CDR3 is TGTGCCAGCACTGATACCGGACAGGCGGAAGAAAAACTGTTTTTT.

The CDR3 DNA follows: TGTGCCAGCAGCCTGGGTGGCAGGGGTCCTTCTGAAGCTTTCTTT. This encodes CASSLGGRGPSEAFF. The rearrangement links TRBV5-4 to TRBJ1-1; perhaps TRBD1 as D (6 bases). The CDR3 has 15 amino acids. Trimming removed 4 bases from V and 6 bases from J, with 19 bases in between. Germline V CDR1 and CDR2: SGHNT, YYREEE (reference sequence).

J is TRBJ1-5 and V is TRBV28, with D unresolved. V lost 3 bases and J 7 bases, leaving 7 bases between the germline ends. The CDR3 runs 12 residues. Looked up from germline, CDR1 is MDHEN and CDR2 is SYDVKM. The CDR3 DNA follows: TGTGCCAGCAGTTTGACAATCCAGCCCCAGCATTTT. This encodes CASSLTIQPQHF.

This sequence joins TRBV7-2 and TRBJ2-1, with a weak D call TRBD2 (6 bases). Looked up from germline, CDR1 is SGHTA and CDR2 is FQGNSA. CDR3 length: 13 residues. V was clipped by 5 bases and J by 7 bases, with 12 bases between them. Here the CDR3 DNA reads TGTGCCAGCAGCCTGGGACTTCGGAATGAGCAGTTCTTC. Translated: CASSLGLRNEQFF.

The chain employs TRBV28 and TRBJ1-2; 10 positions agree with TRBD1. The germline V gene has CDR1 MDHEN and CDR2 SYDVKM. This CDR3 has 14 residues. V shed 8 bases and J 8 bases; nucleotides not matched to a gene: 11. This CDR3 reads CASLTGQGSRGYTF. CDR3 sequence (DNA): TGTGCCAGCCTGACGGGACAGGGGTCCCGAGGCTACACCTTC.

The V and J genes are TRBV13 and TRBJ2-1, with TRBD2 matching 7 bases. This CDR3 contains 14 residues. V dropped 7 bases and J dropped 4; count of bases not matched to a gene: 7. From germline, CDR1 is PRHDT and CDR2 FYEKMQ (reference sequence). The CDR3 coding sequence is TGTGCCAGCAATGGGGGAGGGGCTTACAATGAGCAGTTCTTC. Amino acid sequence: CASNGGGAYNEQFF.

The chain carries TRBV28 and TRBJ2-2, with 14 bases matching TRBD2. The CDR3 runs 20 residues. Trimming at V came to 4 bases and at J to 6 bases, leaving 16 bases not matched to a gene. CDR1 and CDR2 from the germline V gene are MDHEN and SYDVKM. This CDR3 reads CASSSPRLAGGPSYSGELFF. The CDR3 DNA follows: TGTGCCAGCAGTTCCCCTCGACTAGCGGGAGGGCCGAGCTACTCCGGGGAGCTGTTTTTT.

The chain recombines TRBV18 with TRBJ2-1; TRBD2 aligns across 11 bases. The CDR3 extends over 15 amino acids. Germline assignment: CDR1 KGHSH and CDR2 LQKENI. J lost 7 bases, V lost 6 bases, and 8 bases had no gene match. CDR3: CASSLAGGRLNEQFF. The CDR3 DNA sequence: TGTGCCAGCTCTTTAGCGGGAGGGCGGTTAAATGAGCAGTTCTTC.

The gene calls are TRBV19 and TRBJ2-2, with a weak D call TRBD2 (6 bases). CDR1 and CDR2 (germline): LNHDA, SQIVND (reference sequence). The V and J ends lost 3 bases and 0 bases respectively, with 14 bases between them. There are 17 residues in the CDR3. The CDR3: CASSIRASGANTGELFF. The CDR3 region has the DNA TGTGCCAGTAGTATTCGTGCGTCGGGAGCGAACACCGGGGAGCTGTTTTTT.

Comment on this clone: Other DNA sequences in the same sample also yield this CDR3. V usage is TRBV19 and J usage is TRBJ1-5; D might be TRBD1 (5 bases). Looked up from germline, CDR1 is LNHDA and CDR2 is SQIVND (reference sequence). The CDR3 has 14 amino acids. V shed 2 bases and J shed 6 bases, with 11 bases lying between them. The CDR3 DNA follows: TGTGCCAGTAGTATAAGGGGAGGAGGTCAGCCCCAGCATTTT. Protein: CASSIRGGGQPQHF.

The V gene is TRBV6-6, the J gene TRBJ2-1, with D possibly TRBD1 on 5 matching bases. CDR1 and CDR2 from the germline V gene are MNHNY and SVGAGI (reference sequence). V dropped 7 bases and J dropped 8 bases, with 21 bases sitting between them. This CDR3 is built from 15 residues. CDR3 nucleotide sequence: TGTGCCAGCACCAGGTCGGTAGTACAGGCTGATGAGCAGTTCTTC. Protein sequence: CASTRSVVQADEQFF.